The clone carrying this T cell receptor beta chain has only a few counts. PCR primers comprised 60 Vbeta and 13 Jbeta primers. Assay: immunoSEQ multiplex PCR; the TCRdb copy retains only in-frame clones and omits some. The table lists approximately 150,000 clones, 65% to 85% of them singletons. The data originate from a study of cytomegalovirus exposure and HLA in healthy donors. The receptor was isolated from a woman aged 40 to 50 in good health and CMV-seropositive. Sequenced sample: PBMCs.

The CDR3 loop is CASSRGQQETQYF. The CDR3 nucleotides read TGTGCCAGCTCCCGGGGACAGCAAGAGACCCAGTACTTC. The chain combines TRBV18 with TRBJ2-5, with 7 bases lining up with TRBD1. CDR3 size: 13 residues. V dropped 6 bases and J dropped 2; count of bases not matched to a gene: 3. CDR1 and CDR2 from the germline V gene are KGHSH and LQKENI.